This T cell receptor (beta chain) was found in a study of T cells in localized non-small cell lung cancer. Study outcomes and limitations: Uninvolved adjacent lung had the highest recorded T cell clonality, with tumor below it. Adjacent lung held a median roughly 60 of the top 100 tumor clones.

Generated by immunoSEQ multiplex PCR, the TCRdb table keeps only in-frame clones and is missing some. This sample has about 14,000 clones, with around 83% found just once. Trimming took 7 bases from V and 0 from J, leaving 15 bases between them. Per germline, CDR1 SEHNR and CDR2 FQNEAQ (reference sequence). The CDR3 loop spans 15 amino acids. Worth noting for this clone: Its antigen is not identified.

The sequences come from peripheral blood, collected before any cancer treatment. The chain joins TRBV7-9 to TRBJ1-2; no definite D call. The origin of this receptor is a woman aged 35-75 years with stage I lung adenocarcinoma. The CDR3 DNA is TGTGCCAGCACCTCCCCCGATGGTGCTAACTATGGCTACACCTTC. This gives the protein CASTSPDGANYGYTF.